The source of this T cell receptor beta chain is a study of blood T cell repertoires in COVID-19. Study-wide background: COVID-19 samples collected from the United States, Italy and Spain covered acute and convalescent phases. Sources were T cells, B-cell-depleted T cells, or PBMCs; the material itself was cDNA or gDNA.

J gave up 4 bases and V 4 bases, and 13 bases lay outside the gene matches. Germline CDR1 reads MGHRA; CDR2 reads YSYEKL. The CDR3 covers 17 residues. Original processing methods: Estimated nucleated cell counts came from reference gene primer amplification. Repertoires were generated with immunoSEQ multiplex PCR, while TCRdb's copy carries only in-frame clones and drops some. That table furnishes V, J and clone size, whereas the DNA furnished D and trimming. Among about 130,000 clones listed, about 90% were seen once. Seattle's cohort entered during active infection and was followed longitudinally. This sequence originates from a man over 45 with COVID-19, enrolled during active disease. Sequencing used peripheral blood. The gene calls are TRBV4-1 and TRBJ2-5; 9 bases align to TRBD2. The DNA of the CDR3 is TGCGCCAGCAGCCTACAGGGTTCGAGAGCGGGAGGAGAGACCCAGTACTTC. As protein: CASSLQGSRAGGETQYF.